Below, 12 T cell receptor beta chains from the same sample are listed, as sequenced in a study of blood T cells in healthy people across ages. A second PCR, run for about 6 to 11 cycles, used a sample-barcoded 5' primer plus a J-beta primer mix. TCRdb re-called the 5' RACE reads with MiXCR, one entry per CDR3 protein. The data contain hundreds of thousands of distinct CDR3 sequences, 58% of them singletons. Material for sequencing was blood. The receptors derive from a man aged 30 to 39 in good health.

Points on this clonotype: A much larger clone lies a single base off, so this may be a read error. J is TRBJ2-7 and V is TRBV10-2; D may match TRBD1 or TRBD2 (5 bases each). This CDR3 region has 15 residues. Germline V gives CDR1 WSHSY, CDR2 SAAADI. Deletions cut 4 bases from V and 7 bases from J, with 20 bases between. The CDR3 DNA reads as TGCGCCAGCAGTGCCTCCGGGACCGCGGGCAATGAGCAGTACTTC. It codes for CASSASGTAGNEQYF.

The J gene is TRBJ2-3, the V gene TRBV29-1; D is undetermined. CDR3 size: 13 residues. V was cut by 4 bases and J by 2 bases, with 10 bases left in between. Per the germline V gene, CDR1 is SQVTM and CDR2 is ANQGSEA. The DNA for the CDR3 is TGCAGCGTTGGGCGTCTGTACACAGATACGCAGTATTTT. Translating it yields CSVGRLYTDTQYF.

A few counts support this clonotype. This clone may be a read error of a much larger clone one base away. The chain couples TRBV29-1 to TRBJ2-1; no definite D call. The CDR3 covers 11 residues. Germline V gene lookup returns CDR1 SQVTM and CDR2 ANQGSEA. CDR3 sequence reads: CSGLLYKEQFF. The DNA for the CDR3 is TGCAGCGGACTCTTATACAAGGAGCAGTTCTTC.

The chain recombines TRBV28 with TRBJ2-1, with TRBD2 as a possible D gene (5 bases). Trimming took 6 bases from V and 11 from J, leaving 23 bases between them. The germline V gene has CDR1 MDHEN and CDR2 SYDVKM. The CDR3 runs 15 residues. CDR3 region: CASRQTSTTRGQQFF. CDR3 nucleotide sequence: TGTGCCAGCAGGCAAACTTCGACTACCCGCGGCCAGCAGTTCTTC.

This clonotype was counted between two and nine times. This chain uses TRBV29-1 with TRBJ2-5; D unresolved. The CDR3 sequence is 11 residues long. V lost 6 bases and J 3 bases, leaving 8 bases between the germline ends. The V gene's germline CDR1 is SQVTM and CDR2 ANQGSEA. As DNA, the CDR3 is TGCAGCGTGGGCGGAAAAGAGACCCAGTACTTC. It encodes CSVGGKETQYF. Full variable domain (rest looked up from reference TRBV29-1 and TRBJ2-5): SAVISQKPSRDICQRGTSLTIQCQVDSQVTMMFWYRQQPGQSLTLIATANQGSEATYESGFVIDKFPISRPNLTFSTLTVSNMSPEDSSIYLCSVGGKETQYFGPGTRLLVL.

The genes are TRBV29-1 and TRBJ1-1; D possibly corresponds to TRBD1 (6 bases). There are 15 residues in the CDR3. Deletions cut 4 bases from V and 6 bases from J, with 21 bases between. The germline gives CDR1 SQVTM, CDR2 ANQGSEA. CDR3 coding DNA: TGCAGCGTTGGAGCGGGGGCAGGGGATTTCTCTGAAGCTTTCTTT. It is translated as CSVGAGAGDFSEAFF.

This clonotype was seen once. The CDR3 DNA reads TGTGCCAGCAATCAGTTTCAAACCTGGGGTAGTGAGCAGTTCTTC. As protein: CASNQFQTWGSEQFF. This chain connects TRBV3-1 to TRBJ2-1; unclear D gene. The V gene's germline CDR1 is LGHDT and CDR2 YNNKEL (reference sequence). Trimming removed 7 bases at V and 9 bases at J, with 22 bases between. This CDR3 spans 15 amino acids.

This clonotype was seen just once. The genes are TRBV7-2 and TRBJ1-2; no clear D. Trimming removed 2 bases at V and 6 bases at J, with 16 bases between. The CDR3 has 15 amino acids. Germline V gene lookup returns CDR1 SGHTA and CDR2 FQGNSA. The CDR3 DNA is TGTGCCAGCAGCTTATCTACACTCCTCAGCCATGGCTACACCTTC. Protein: CASSLSTLLSHGYTF. The full variable domain, in which reference TRBV7-2 and TRBJ1-2 provide the parts outside the CDR3, is GAGVSQSPSNKVTEKGKDVELRCDPISGHTALYWYRQSLGQGLEFLIYFQGNSAPDKSGLPSDRFSAERTGGSVSTLTIQRTQQEDSAVYLCASSLSTLLSHGYTFGSGTRLTVV.

This clonotype was counted between two and nine times. The V and J genes are TRBV28 and TRBJ2-4; D perhaps matches TRBD2 (5 bases). V was clipped by 5 bases and J by 8 bases, with 13 bases between them. Germline CDR1 and CDR2: MDHEN and SYDVKM. This CDR3 spans 13 amino acids. CDR3 sequence (DNA): TGTGCCAGCAGTCCGGCCGCAGCGGACATTCAGTACTTC. It is translated as CASSPAAADIQYF.

The chain is built from TRBV5-1 and TRBJ2-7, with D unclear. The ends were cut back, 0 bases at V and 2 bases at J, with 15 bases in the middle. CDR3 length: 16 amino acids. Germline CDR1 reads SGHRS; CDR2 reads YFSETQ. CDR3 amino acids: CASSLGPSRTTYEQYF. In nucleotides, the CDR3 is TGCGCCAGCAGCTTGGGTCCCTCTAGAACAACCTACGAGCAGTACTTC. Based on the CDR3 plus reference TRBV5-1 and TRBJ2-7, the full variable domain is KAGVTQTPRYLIKTRGQQVTLSCSPISGHRSVSWYQQTPGQGLQFLFEYFSETQRNKGNFPGRFSGRQFSNSRSEMNVSTLELGDSALYLCASSLGPSRTTYEQYFGPGTRLTVT.

This clonotype was seen a few times. This rearrangement joins TRBV20-1 to TRBJ2-1; D is uncertain. The germline CDR1 and CDR2 sequences are DFQATT and SNEGSKA (reference sequence). This CDR3 has 14 amino acids. The V end lost 1 base, the J end lost 3 bases, and 10 bases lay between the germline ends. This CDR3 is CSARVLKLYNEQFF. In DNA form, the CDR3 reads TGCAGTGCTAGAGTCCTGAAGCTCTACAATGAGCAGTTCTTC.

The rearrangement uses TRBV7-9 and TRBJ2-1; no clear D. The CDR3 consists of 12 residues. Germline-derived CDR1 and CDR2 are SEHNR and FQNEAQ (reference sequence). Trimming removed 2 bases at V and 9 bases at J, with 8 bases between. For the CDR3, the DNA is TGTGCCAGCAGCTTAAGTGATCGTGAGCAGTTCTTC. As protein: CASSLSDREQFF.